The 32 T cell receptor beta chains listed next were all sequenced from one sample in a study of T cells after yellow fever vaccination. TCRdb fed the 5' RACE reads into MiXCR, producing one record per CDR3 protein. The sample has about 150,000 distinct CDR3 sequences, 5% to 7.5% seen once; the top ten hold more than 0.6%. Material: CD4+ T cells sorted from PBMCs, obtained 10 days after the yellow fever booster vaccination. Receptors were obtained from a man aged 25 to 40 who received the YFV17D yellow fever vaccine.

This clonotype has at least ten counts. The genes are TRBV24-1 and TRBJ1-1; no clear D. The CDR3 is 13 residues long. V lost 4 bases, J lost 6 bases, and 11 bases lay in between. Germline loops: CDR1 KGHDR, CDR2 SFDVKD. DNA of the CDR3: TGTGCCACCAGTGACCCTCACAAAGCTGAAGCTTTCTTT. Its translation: CATSDPHKAEAFF.

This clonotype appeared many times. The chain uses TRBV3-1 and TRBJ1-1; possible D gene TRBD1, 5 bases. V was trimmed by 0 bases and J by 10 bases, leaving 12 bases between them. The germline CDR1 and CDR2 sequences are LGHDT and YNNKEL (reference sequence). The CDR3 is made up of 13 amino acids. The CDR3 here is CASSQERGLGAFF. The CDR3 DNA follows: TGTGCCAGCAGCCAAGAGAGGGGTCTAGGAGCTTTCTTT.

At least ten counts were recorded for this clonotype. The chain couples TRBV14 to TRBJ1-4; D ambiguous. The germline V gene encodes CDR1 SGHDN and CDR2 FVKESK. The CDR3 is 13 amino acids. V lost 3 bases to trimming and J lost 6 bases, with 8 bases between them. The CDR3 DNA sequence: TGTGCCAGCAGCCACAGGATTTATGAAAAACTGTTTTTT. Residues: CASSHRIYEKLFF. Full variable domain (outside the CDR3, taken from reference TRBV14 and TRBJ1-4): EAGVTQFPSHSVIEKGQTVTLRCDPISGHDNLYWYRRVMGKEIKFLLHFVKESKQDESGMPNNRFLAERTGGTYSTLKVQPAELEDSGVYFCASSHRIYEKLFFGSGTQLSVL.

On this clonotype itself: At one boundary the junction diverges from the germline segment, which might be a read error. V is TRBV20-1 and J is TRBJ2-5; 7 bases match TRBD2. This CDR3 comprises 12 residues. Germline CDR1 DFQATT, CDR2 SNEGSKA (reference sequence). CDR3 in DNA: TGCAGTGCTACTAGCGGAGAAGAGACCCTGTACTTC. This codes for CSATSGEETLYF.

The DNA for the CDR3 is TGTGCCAGCAGCTCCTACCGATACGAGCAGTACTTC. It yields the protein CASSSYRYEQYF. The chain employs TRBV11-2 and TRBJ2-7; no reliable D call. Looked up from germline, CDR1 is SGHAT and CDR2 is FQNNGV. This CDR3 contains 12 residues. Trimming removed 4 bases from V and 4 bases from J, with 8 bases in between.

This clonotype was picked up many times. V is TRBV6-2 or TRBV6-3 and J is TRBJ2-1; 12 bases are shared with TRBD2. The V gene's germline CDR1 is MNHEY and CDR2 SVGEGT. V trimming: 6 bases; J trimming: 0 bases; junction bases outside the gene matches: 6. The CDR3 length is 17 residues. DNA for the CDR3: TGTGCCAGCAGCCTACTAGCGGGAGGCTTCTCCTACAATGAGCAGTTCTTC. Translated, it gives CASSLLAGGFSYNEQFF.

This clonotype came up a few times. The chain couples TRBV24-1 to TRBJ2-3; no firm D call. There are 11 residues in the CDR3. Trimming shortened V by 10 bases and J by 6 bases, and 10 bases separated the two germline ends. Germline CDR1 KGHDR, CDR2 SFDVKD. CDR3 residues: CATEYQDTQYF. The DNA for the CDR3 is TGTGCCACTGAATATCAGGATACGCAGTATTTT.

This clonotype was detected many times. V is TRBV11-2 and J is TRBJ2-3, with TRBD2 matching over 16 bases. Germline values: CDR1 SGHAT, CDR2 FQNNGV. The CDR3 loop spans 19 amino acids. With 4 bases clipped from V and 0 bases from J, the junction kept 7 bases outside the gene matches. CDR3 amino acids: CASSSRGTSGRGSTDTQYF. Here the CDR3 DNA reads TGTGCCAGCAGCTCGCGTGGGACTAGCGGGAGGGGAAGCACAGATACGCAGTATTTT.

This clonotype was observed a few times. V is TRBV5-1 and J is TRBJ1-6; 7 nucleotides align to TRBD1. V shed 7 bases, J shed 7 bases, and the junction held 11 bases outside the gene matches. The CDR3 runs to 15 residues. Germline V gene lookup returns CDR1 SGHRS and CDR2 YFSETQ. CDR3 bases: TGCGCCAGCTGGCAGGGGGACACACAGAATTCACCCCTCCACTTT. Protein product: CASWQGDTQNSPLHF. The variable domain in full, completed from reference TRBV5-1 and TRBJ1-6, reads KAGVTQTPRYLIKTRGQQVTLSCSPISGHRSVSWYQQTPGQGLQFLFEYFSETQRNKGNFPGRFSGRQFSNSRSEMNVSTLELGDSALYLCASWQGDTQNSPLHFGNGTRLTVT.

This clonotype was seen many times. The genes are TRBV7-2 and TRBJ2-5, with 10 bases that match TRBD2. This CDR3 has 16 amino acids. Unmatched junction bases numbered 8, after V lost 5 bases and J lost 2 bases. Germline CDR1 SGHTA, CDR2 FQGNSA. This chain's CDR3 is CASSPSGTSAQETQYF. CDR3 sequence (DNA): TGTGCCAGCAGCCCCTCCGGGACTAGCGCACAAGAGACCCAGTACTTC.

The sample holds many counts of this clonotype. This chain's CDR3 is CASSFDLTGKGNEQYF. CDR3 coding DNA: TGTGCCAGCAGTTTTGACCTAACAGGTAAAGGGAACGAGCAGTACTTC. The chain is built from TRBV12-3 or TRBV12-4 and TRBJ2-7; the D gene is possibly TRBD1 (5 bases). V lost 3 bases, J lost 5 bases, and 20 bases lay in between. CDR3 length equals 16 residues.

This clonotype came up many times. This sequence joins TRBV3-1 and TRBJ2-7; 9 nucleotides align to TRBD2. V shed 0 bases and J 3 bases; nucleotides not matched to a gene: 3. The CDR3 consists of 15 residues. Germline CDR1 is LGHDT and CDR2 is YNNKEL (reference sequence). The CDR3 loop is CASSQEGLAYYEQYF. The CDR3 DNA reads TGTGCCAGCAGCCAAGAGGGACTAGCCTACTACGAGCAGTACTTC.

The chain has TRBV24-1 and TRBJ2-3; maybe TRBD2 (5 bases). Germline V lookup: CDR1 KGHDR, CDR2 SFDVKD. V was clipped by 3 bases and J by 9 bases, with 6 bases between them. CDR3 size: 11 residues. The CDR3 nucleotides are TGTGCCACCAGTGATGAGGGCACGCAGTATTTT. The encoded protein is CATSDEGTQYF.

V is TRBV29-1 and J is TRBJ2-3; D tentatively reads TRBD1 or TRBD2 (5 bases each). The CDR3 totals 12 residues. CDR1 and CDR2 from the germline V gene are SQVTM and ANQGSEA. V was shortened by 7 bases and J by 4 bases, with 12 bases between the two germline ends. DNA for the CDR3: TGCAGCGCCCTTGGGGGAGCAGATACGCAGTATTTT. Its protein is CSALGGADTQYF.

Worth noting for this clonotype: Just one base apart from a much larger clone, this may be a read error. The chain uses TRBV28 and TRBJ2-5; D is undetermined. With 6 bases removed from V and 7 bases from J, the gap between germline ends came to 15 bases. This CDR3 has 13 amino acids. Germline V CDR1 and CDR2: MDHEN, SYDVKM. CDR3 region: CASRNSYRATQYF. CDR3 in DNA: TGTGCCAGCAGGAATAGCTATCGTGCGACCCAGTACTTC.

The CDR3 DNA is TGTGCCAGCAGTTCCCGGACAGGGACAGTCAGTCAGCCCCAGCATTTT. This encodes CASSSRTGTVSQPQHF. The rearrangement links TRBV6-5 to TRBJ1-5; 8 bases map to TRBD1. The V gene end was trimmed by 4 bases and the J gene end by 6 bases; junction bases not matched to a gene: 11. Germline CDR1 reads MNHEY; CDR2 reads SVGAGI. The CDR3 totals 16 residues.

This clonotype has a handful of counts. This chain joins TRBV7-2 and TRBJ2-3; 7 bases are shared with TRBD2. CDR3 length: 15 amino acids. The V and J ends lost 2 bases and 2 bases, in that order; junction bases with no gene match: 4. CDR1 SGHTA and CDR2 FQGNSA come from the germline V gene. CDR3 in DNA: TGTGCCAGCAGCTTATTGGGAGGGACCACAGATACGCAGTATTTT. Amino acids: CASSLLGGTTDTQYF.

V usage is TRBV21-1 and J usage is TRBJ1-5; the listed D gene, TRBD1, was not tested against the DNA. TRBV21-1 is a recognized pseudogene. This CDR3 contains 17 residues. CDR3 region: CARLRQGENCSNQPQHF. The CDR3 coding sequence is TGTGCCAGACTTAGACAGGGGGAAAATTGTAGCAATCAGCCCCAGCATTTT.

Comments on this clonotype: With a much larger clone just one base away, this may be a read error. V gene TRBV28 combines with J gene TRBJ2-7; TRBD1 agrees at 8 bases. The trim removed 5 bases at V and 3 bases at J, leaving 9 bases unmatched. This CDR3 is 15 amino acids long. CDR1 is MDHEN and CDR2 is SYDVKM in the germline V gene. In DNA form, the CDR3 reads TGTGCCAGCAGTCCAAGTGGGACAGGCCTCTACGAGCAGTACTTC. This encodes CASSPSGTGLYEQYF.

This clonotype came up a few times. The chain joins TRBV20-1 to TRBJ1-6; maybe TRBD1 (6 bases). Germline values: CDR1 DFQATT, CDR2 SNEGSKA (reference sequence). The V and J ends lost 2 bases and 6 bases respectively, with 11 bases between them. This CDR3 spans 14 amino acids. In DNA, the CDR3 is TGCAGTGCTAGAATTCAGGGGTTTAATTCACCCCTCCACTTT. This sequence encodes CSARIQGFNSPLHF.

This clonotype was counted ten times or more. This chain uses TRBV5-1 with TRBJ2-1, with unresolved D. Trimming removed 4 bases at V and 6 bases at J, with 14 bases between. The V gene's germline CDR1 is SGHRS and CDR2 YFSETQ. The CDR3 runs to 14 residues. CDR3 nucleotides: TGCGCCAGCAGCCTAACTCGGACGGGCAATGAGCAGTTCTTC. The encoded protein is CASSLTRTGNEQFF.

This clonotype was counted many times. CDR3 in DNA: TGCGCCAGCAGTGAGTCTGGGGGGCCTTACTCCGAGCAGTACTTC. As protein: CASSESGGPYSEQYF. The genes are TRBV10-2 and TRBJ2-7, with D perhaps assigned TRBD1 or TRBD2 (6 bases each). Germline V gives CDR1 WSHSY, CDR2 SAAADI. This CDR3 spans 15 amino acids. Trimming took off 0 bases at V and 6 bases at J, with 15 bases between the two ends.

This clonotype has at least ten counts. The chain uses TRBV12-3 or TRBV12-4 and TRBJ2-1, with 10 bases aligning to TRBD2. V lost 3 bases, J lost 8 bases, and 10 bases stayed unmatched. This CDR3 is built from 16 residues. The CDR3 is CASSFRASGSYDEQFF. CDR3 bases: TGTGCCAGCAGTTTTAGGGCTAGCGGGAGTTACGATGAGCAGTTCTTC.

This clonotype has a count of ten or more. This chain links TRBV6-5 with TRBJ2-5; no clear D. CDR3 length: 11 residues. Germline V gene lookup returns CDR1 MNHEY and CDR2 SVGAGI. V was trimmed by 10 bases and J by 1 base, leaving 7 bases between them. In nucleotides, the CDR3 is TGTGCCACCAGAGGCCAAGAGACCCAGTACTTC. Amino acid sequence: CATRGQETQYF.

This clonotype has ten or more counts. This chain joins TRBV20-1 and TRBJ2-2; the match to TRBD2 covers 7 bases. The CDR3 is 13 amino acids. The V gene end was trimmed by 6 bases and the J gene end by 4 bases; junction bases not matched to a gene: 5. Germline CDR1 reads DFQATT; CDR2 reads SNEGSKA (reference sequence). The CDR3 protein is CSAPGGGTGELFF. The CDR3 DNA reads TGCAGTGCCCCGGGGGGTGGCACCGGGGAGCTGTTTTTT.

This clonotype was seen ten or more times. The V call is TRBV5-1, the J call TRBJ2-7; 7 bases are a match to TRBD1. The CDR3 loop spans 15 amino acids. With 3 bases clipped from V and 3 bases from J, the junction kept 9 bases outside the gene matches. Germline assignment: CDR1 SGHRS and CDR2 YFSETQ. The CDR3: CASSSLGTAYYEQYF. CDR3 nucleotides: TGCGCCAGCAGCTCCCTGGGGACAGCCTACTACGAGCAGTACTTC.

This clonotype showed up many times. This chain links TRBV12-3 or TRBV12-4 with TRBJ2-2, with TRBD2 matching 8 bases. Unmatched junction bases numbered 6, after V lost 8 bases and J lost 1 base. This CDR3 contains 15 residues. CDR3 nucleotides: TGTGCCAGCCTTTCGGGACTAGGGAACACCGGGGAGCTGTTTTTT. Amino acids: CASLSGLGNTGELFF.

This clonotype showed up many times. The CDR3: CASSTGTGNDRDEQFF. Written as DNA, the CDR3 is TGTGCCAGCAGTACCGGGACAGGGAACGATCGGGATGAGCAGTTCTTC. The V and J genes are TRBV11-3 and TRBJ2-1, with TRBD1 matching over 9 bases. This CDR3 comprises 16 residues. The V gene end was trimmed by 6 bases and the J gene end by 8 bases; junction bases not matched to a gene: 14. CDR1 is SGHNT and CDR2 is YENEEA in the germline V gene. Full variable domain (missing parts from reference TRBV11-3 and TRBJ2-1): EAGVVQSPRYKIIEKKQPVAFWCNPISGHNTLYWYLQNLGQGPELLIRYENEEAVDDSQLPKDRFSAERLKGVDSTLKIQPAELGDSAVYLCASSTGTGNDRDEQFFGPGTRLTVL.

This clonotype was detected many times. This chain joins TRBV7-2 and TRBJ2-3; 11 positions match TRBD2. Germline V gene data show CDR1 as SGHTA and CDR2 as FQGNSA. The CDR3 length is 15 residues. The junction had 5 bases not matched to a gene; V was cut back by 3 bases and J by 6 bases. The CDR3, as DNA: TGTGCCAGCAGCTTTCTAGCGGGGGGTTCGGATACGCAGTATTTT. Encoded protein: CASSFLAGGSDTQYF.

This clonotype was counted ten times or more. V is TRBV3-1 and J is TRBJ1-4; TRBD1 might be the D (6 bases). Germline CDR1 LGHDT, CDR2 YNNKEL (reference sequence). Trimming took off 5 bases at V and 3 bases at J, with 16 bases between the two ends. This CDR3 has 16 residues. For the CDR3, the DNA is TGTGCCAGCAGCTACGGGACGGGGACACCTAATGAAAAACTGTTTTTT. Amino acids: CASSYGTGTPNEKLFF. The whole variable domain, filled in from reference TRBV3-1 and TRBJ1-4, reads DTAVSQTPKYLVTQMGNDKSIKCEQNLGHDTMYWYKQDSKKFLKIMFSYNNKELIINETVPNRFSPKSPDKAHLNLHINSLELGDSAVYFCASSYGTGTPNEKLFFGSGTQLSVL.

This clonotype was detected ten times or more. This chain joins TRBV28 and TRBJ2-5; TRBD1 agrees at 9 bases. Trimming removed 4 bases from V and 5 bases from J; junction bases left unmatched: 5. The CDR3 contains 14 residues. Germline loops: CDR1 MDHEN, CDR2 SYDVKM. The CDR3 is CASSSTGQGETQYF. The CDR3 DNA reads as TGTGCCAGCAGTTCTACAGGACAGGGGGAGACCCAGTACTTC.

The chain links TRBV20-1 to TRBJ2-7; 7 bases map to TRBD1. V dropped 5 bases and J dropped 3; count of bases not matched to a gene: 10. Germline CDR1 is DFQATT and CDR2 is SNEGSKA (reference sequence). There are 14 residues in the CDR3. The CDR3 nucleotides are TGCAGTGCTGCCCCGACCCGACAGGGCTACGAGCAGTACTTC. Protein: CSAAPTRQGYEQYF.